These T cell receptor beta chains were read from a single sample in a study of blood T cells in healthy people across ages. MiXCR, applied by TCRdb to the 5' RACE reads, yields one record per CDR3 protein. Of around 1,600,000 distinct CDR3 sequences listed, roughly 43% are singletons. The sequencing sample was made of blood. These receptors were collected from a young woman in good health. CDR3s include the opening cysteine and the closing phenylalanine or tryptophan. D genes are given only for firm matches. Some rows mark clone size as missing; the rest say once, few, many or name a class of expanded clone.

J | V | D | size | CDR3 | DNA
TRBJ1-4 | TRBV29-1 | . | . | CSVAGTRNEKLFF | TGCAGCGTAGCCGGAACCAGGAATGAAAAACTGTTTTTT
TRBJ2-3 | TRBV5-1 | TRBD2 | few | CASSSLAGTTDTQYF | TGCGCCAGCAGCTCACTAGCGGGGACCACAGATACGCAGTATTTT
TRBJ2-1 | TRBV6-1 | . | . | CASSEYIPNEQFF | TGTGCCAGCAGTGAGTACATCCCCAATGAGCAGTTCTTC
TRBJ1-5 | TRBV5-1 | . | . | CASSWGQHF | TGCGCCAGCAGCTGGGGACAGCATTTT
TRBJ2-1 | TRBV5-1 | TRBD1 | few | CASSLIQGARGNEQFF | TGCGCCAGCAGCTTGATACAGGGGGCTAGGGGGAATGAGCAGTTCTTC
TRBJ2-3 | TRBV28 | . | once | CASGQPRTDTQYF | TGTGCCAGCGGCCAGCCCCGCACAGATACGCAGTATTTT
TRBJ2-1 | TRBV14 | TRBD2 | few | CASSLPAGDEQFF | TGTGCCAGCAGCCTACCAGCGGGAGATGAGCAGTTCTTC
TRBJ2-7 | TRBV27 | TRBD1 | . | CASSIDRGREQYF | TGTGCCAGCAGTATAGACAGGGGGCGCGAGCAGTACTTC
TRBJ2-5 | TRBV7-2 | TRBD2 | few | CASSLGSSGSMTQYF | TGTGCCAGCAGCTTAGGTTCTAGCGGGAGCATGACCCAGTACTTC
TRBJ2-2 | TRBV24-1 | . | . | CATSDPTDPTGELFF | TGTGCCACCAGTGACCCGACGGATCCCACCGGGGAGCTGTTTTTT
TRBJ2-3 | TRBV5-1 | . | . | CASSLDVSNSFPTDTQYF | TGCGCCAGCAGCTTGGACGTATCCAACTCCTTCCCCACAGATACGCAGTATTTT
TRBJ1-5 | TRBV28 | . | . | CASSLMASLANQPQHF | TGTGCCAGCAGTTTAATGGCATCGCTAGCGAATCAGCCCCAGCATTTT
TRBJ2-7 | TRBV12-3/TRBV12-4 | TRBD2 | few | CASSLRRGINEQYF | TGTGCCAGCAGTTTAAGGCGGGGGATAAACGAGCAGTACTTC
TRBJ2-1 | TRBV2 | . | . | CASTGVPYNEQFF | TGTGCCAGCACGGGCGTCCCCTACAATGAGCAGTTCTTC
TRBJ2-7 | TRBV7-8 | TRBD2 | . | CASSNGTSGFYEQYF | TGTGCCAGCAGCAACGGGACTAGCGGGTTTTACGAGCAGTACTTC
TRBJ2-5 | TRBV2 | . | few | CASSQGPIETQYF | TGTGCCAGCAGTCAGGGGCCCATCGAGACCCAGTACTTC
TRBJ1-5 | TRBV19 | . | . | CASSIAARAGQPQHF | TGTGCCAGTAGTATAGCGGCAAGGGCCGGTCAGCCCCAGCATTTT
TRBJ1-2 | TRBV27 | . | few | CASSFRAGYGYTF | TGTGCCAGCAGTTTCAGGGCGGGCTATGGCTACACCTTC
TRBJ2-5 | TRBV4-2 | . | . | CASSQDRRGNEQYF | TGTGCCAGCAGCCAAGATCGGCGGGGCAATGAGCAGTACTTC
TRBJ2-7 | TRBV5-5 | . | . | CASNPFLGRQQYF | TGTGCCAGCAACCCCTTTTTAGGGAGGCAGCAGTACTTC
TRBJ2-7 | TRBV7-3 | TRBD2 | . | CASSVLAGEAEQYF | TGTGCCAGCAGCGTACTAGCGGGAGAGGCTGAGCAGTACTTC
TRBJ2-7 | TRBV5-1 | . | . | CASSFQPSYNEQYF | TGCGCCAGCAGCTTCCAGCCCTCCTACAATGAGCAGTACTTC
TRBJ2-7 | TRBV20-1 | . | few | CSAGRGYYNEQYF | TGCAGTGCGGGAAGGGGGTACTACAACGAGCAGTACTTC
TRBJ1-2 | TRBV7-2 | . | few | CASSPVYPRANYGYTF | TGTGCCAGCAGCCCCGTATACCCTCGGGCTAACTATGGCTACACCTTC
TRBJ1-1 | TRBV12-3/TRBV12-4 | TRBD1 | . | CASRTGGQYPMNTEAFF | TGTGCCAGCAGGACAGGGGGCCAGTACCCGATGAACACTGAAGCTTTCTTT
TRBJ1-6 | TRBV21-1 | . | . | CASSKRGSYNSPLHF | TGTGCCAGCAGCAAACGGGGGAGCTATAATTCACCCCTCCACTTT
TRBJ1-5 | TRBV30 | . | . | CAWSVTAGQPQHF | TGTGCCTGGAGTGTCACAGCAGGTCAGCCCCAGCATTTT
TRBJ2-7 | TRBV27 | TRBD2 | . | CASSFSGGAGYEQYF | TGTGCCAGCAGTTTCTCGGGGGGAGCGGGGTACGAGCAGTACTTC
TRBJ2-1 | TRBV11-2 | . | once | CASSSLTRSYNEQFF | TGTGCCAGCAGCTCGCTAACCCGCTCCTACAATGAGCAGTTCTTC
TRBJ1-4 | TRBV27 | TRBD1 | . | CASSGAGGPYEKLFF | TGTGCCAGCAGTGGAGCAGGGGGACCCTATGAAAAACTGTTTTTT
TRBJ2-3 | TRBV30 | TRBD2 | few | CALAGPSTDTQYF | TGTGCCTTAGCGGGACCTAGCACAGATACGCAGTATTTT
TRBJ2-1 | TRBV20-1 | TRBD2 | . | CSASTGLTYNEQFF | TGCAGTGCTAGTACGGGACTAACGTACAATGAGCAGTTCTTC
TRBJ1-1 | TRBV9 | . | . | CASSQQTGGSAFF | TGTGCCAGCAGCCAACAAACCGGGGGTAGCGCTTTCTTT
TRBJ1-1 | TRBV4-1 | . | few | CASSPFSGEAFF | TGCGCCAGCAGCCCCTTTTCCGGTGAAGCTTTCTTT
TRBJ1-5 | TRBV20-1 | . | once | CSARDLGSPQHF | TGCAGTGCTAGAGATTTGGGTTCGCCCCAGCATTTT
TRBJ1-1 | TRBV21-1 | . | few | CASSKAINTEAFF | TGTGCCAGCAGCAAAGCTATCAACACTGAAGCTTTCTTT
TRBJ1-2 | TRBV25-1 | . | many | CASSEYSGYTF | TGTGCCAGCAGTGAATATTCTGGCTACACCTTC
TRBJ2-1 | TRBV20-1 | . | many | CSAPGVSRNEQFF | TGCAGTGCTCCCGGGGTCTCCAGGAATGAGCAGTTCTTC
TRBJ2-7 | TRBV12-3/TRBV12-4 | . | many | CASSFARGSYEQYF | TGTGCCAGCAGTTTTGCCCGGGGCTCCTACGAGCAGTACTTC
TRBJ1-1 | TRBV9 | . | . | CASSVNIWRTEAFF | TGTGCCAGCAGCGTGAACATCTGGCGGACTGAAGCTTTCTTT
TRBJ2-3 | TRBV6-6 | . | many | CASSPGAASSTDTQYF | TGTGCCAGCAGCCCCGGGGCCGCCTCTAGCACAGATACGCAGTATTTT
TRBJ2-2 | TRBV14 | . | . | CASSQEGWGRHTGELFF | TGTGCCAGCAGCCAAGAGGGTTGGGGTCGGCACACCGGGGAGCTGTTTTTT
TRBJ2-1 | TRBV27 | . | . | CASLSSEASSYNEQFF | TGTGCCAGCCTCAGTTCAGAGGCCAGCTCCTACAATGAGCAGTTCTTC
TRBJ1-5 | TRBV6-1 | . | . | CASSEALERGRNQPQHF | TGTGCCAGCAGTGAAGCGCTGGAACGAGGTCGCAATCAGCCCCAGCATTTT
TRBJ1-2 | TRBV7-2 | TRBD1 | many | CASSPGTVNYGYTF | TGTGCCAGCAGCCCCGGGACAGTTAACTATGGCTACACCTTC
TRBJ2-3 | TRBV6-1 | TRBD1 | . | CASSRGSGQGDLAAITDTQYF | TGTGCCAGCAGTCGGGGATCGGGACAGGGGGACCTAGCGGCAATAACAGATACGCAGTATTTT
TRBJ2-3 | TRBV4-3 | . | few | CASSGGTSTDTQYF | TGCGCCAGCAGCGGCGGGACCTCCACAGATACGCAGTATTTT
TRBJ1-2 | TRBV5-1 | . | . | CASSLGAAELAWYTF | TGCGCCAGCAGCTTGGGGGCAGCAGAGCTCGCATGGTACACCTTC
TRBJ1-6 | TRBV20-1 | TRBD1 | many | CSARTGLNSPLHF | TGCAGTGCCAGGACAGGCCTTAATTCACCCCTCCACTTT
TRBJ2-1 | TRBV7-8 | . | few | CASSPPTSPSNEQFF | TGTGCCAGCAGCCCACCCACGAGCCCGAGCAATGAGCAGTTCTTC
TRBJ1-4 | TRBV20-1 | . | . | CSATGQPTNEKLFF | TGCAGTGCCACCGGGCAGCCAACTAATGAAAAACTGTTTTTT
TRBJ2-1 | TRBV6-5 | TRBD2 | . | CASSYRTRLAHYNEQFF | TGTGCCAGCAGTTATCGGACCCGACTAGCTCATTACAATGAGCAGTTCTTC
TRBJ1-5 | TRBV27 | TRBD1 | . | CASSSGPTGGRQPQHF | TGTGCCAGCAGTTCCGGACCCACAGGGGGCCGTCAGCCCCAGCATTTT
TRBJ2-7 | TRBV25-1 | . | . | CACRGASYEQYF | TGTGCCTGCCGAGGGGCCTCCTACGAGCAGTACTTC
TRBJ2-5 | TRBV27 | . | . | CASKQGGETQYF | TGTGCCAGCAAACAGGGAGGCGAGACCCAGTACTTC
TRBJ2-5 | TRBV12-3/TRBV12-4 | TRBD2 | . | CASSSGLAGVYQETQYF | TGTGCCAGCAGTTCGGGACTAGCGGGAGTGTACCAAGAGACCCAGTACTTC
TRBJ2-6 | TRBV7-9 | . | . | CASSAPGRAAGANVLTF | TGTGCCAGCAGCGCCCCGGGACGGGCCGCGGGGGCCAACGTCCTGACTTTC
TRBJ1-2 | TRBV20-1 | TRBD1 | few | CSARGTGARVGGYTF | TGCAGTGCTAGGGGGACAGGGGCCCGAGTCGGTGGCTACACCTTC
TRBJ2-7 | TRBV4-3 | TRBD2 | . | CASSQDLGGLNEQYF | TGCGCCAGCAGCCAAGATTTGGGGGGACTAAACGAGCAGTACTTC